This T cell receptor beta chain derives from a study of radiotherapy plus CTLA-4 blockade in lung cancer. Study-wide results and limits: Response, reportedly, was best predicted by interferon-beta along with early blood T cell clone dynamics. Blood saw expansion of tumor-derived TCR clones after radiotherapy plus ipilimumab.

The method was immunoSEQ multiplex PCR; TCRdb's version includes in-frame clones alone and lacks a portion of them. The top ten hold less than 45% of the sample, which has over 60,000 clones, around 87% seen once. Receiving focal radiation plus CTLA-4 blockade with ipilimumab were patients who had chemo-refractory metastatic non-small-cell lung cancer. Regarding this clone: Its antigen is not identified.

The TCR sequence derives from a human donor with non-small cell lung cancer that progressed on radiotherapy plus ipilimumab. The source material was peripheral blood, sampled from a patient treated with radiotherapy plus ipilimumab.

In nucleotides, the CDR3 is TGTGCCAGCAGCCCACCGGGTCTAGCGGGAAAAGAGACCCAGTACTTC. This translates into CASSPPGLAGKETQYF. The rearrangement joins TRBV14 to TRBJ2-5; TRBD2 aligns across 9 bases. After removal of 4 bases from V and 3 bases from J, the junction contained 9 bases not matched to a gene. This CDR3 spans 16 amino acids. Looked up from germline, CDR1 is SGHDN and CDR2 is FVKESK.